The present T cell receptor beta chain was sequenced within a study of esophageal squamous cell carcinoma under preoperative chemotherapy (dated by TCRdb to between 2018 and 2020). Background on the whole study: The study profiled TCR repertoires of both peripheral blood T cells and tumor-infiltrating lymphocytes. A handful of patients with primary esophageal squamous cell carcinoma made up the cohort. Repertoires from samples obtained before paclitaxel-nedaplatin therapy were compared with repertoires from samples obtained after paclitaxel-nedaplatin therapy. In patients with esophageal squamous cell carcinoma, the study looked at what paclitaxel-nedaplatin chemotherapy did to T-cell receptor repertoires. The full study reports these points: The cohort was small, with only a few patients with esophageal squamous cell carcinoma analyzed. Post-treatment tumor-infiltrating lymphocytes appeared to be derived in part from peripheral T cells migrating into the tumor, rather than solely from local clonal changes. Immediate and substantial changes in clonotype frequency were induced by paclitaxel-nedaplatin therapy, and contraction rather than amplification was more likely to be observed among abundant clones. After chemotherapy, peripheral T cells showed a significant rise in TCR diversity, whereas tumor-infiltrating lymphocytes did not.

Inclusive of the bounding cysteine and phenylalanine, the CDR3 is 13 residues long. Solely the CDR3 DNA is kept, with 39 bases framed from the first base. V and J are truncated by 1 base and 6 bases respectively, leaving an intervening sequence of 8 bases. CDR1 SGHAT and CDR2 FQNNGV are derived from the germline V gene. Notes on this clonotype: No antigen is known for it. It has no much larger one-base neighbor in the sample; base qualities were not kept.

Libraries were made using PCR. Data came from a HiSeq X Ten. High-throughput sequencing was used to characterize the TCR repertoires. The public reads were run again by TCRdb, first through fastp at Q25 and then through MiXCR, and only productive beta chains were kept. Under each unique CDR3 protein, matching rows form one entry showing the most common genes and DNA. The sample records about 9,000 distinct CDR3 sequences, roughly half of which are singletons. 13% to 15% of the sample is taken by the ten largest. The sample's time point, from its label and the paper: after preoperative PTX-NDP chemotherapy. Paclitaxel-nedaplatin was administered to patients as preoperative chemotherapy before surgery.

The chain couples TRBV11-2 to TRBJ2-3; the D gene assignment is ambiguous. The receptor comes from a human donor with esophageal squamous cell carcinoma. The donor label of this sample is uncertain. This material was collected from a patient given preoperative chemotherapy. The CDR3 region has the sequence CASSLVAADTQYF. The bases read TGTGCCAGCAGCTTAGTAGCAGCCGATACGCAGTATTTT.